Listed here are 29 T cell receptor beta chains from one sample, sequenced in a study of shared clonotypes between healthy human individuals (dated by TCRdb to 2018 to 2020). CD8 naive samples were CD45RO-negative cells positively selected for CCR7, giving a CD45RA+CCR7+ population that excluded TemRA cells. Library construction relied on the immunoSEQ multiplex PCR assay. TCRdb took over this immuneACCESS table, retaining in-frame rearrangements with V and J assigned. Such tables are incomplete; in checked studies, under half of the missing clones stem from an unresolved V gene, and the remainder is unexplained. The sample profile shows over 2,000,000 clones; approximately 92% of them were found once. The ten largest clones take up more than 1.5% of the sample. The sequenced sample was naive CD8+ T cells from PBMCs. According to the study, the label for this sample's cell subset or site signals: CD45RA+CCR7+. The receptors were gathered from a man aged 18 to 30 in good health. Some clones in this sample may be carry-over from other donors' samples.

This chain links TRBV9 with TRBJ2-2, with 16 bases matching TRBD2. The CDR3 sequence is 19 residues long. Germline assignment: CDR1 SGDLS and CDR2 YYNGEE. Trimming at V came to 3 bases and at J to 6 bases, leaving 11 bases not matched to a gene. The CDR3 protein is CASSAGQGTSGRDPGELFF. CDR3 nucleotide sequence: TGTGCCAGCAGCGCGGGACAGGGGACTAGCGGGAGGGACCCCGGGGAGCTGTTTTTT.

Written as DNA, the CDR3 is TGTGCCAGCAGCCTGCGACTAGACGGTGCGCACGAGCAGTACTTC. Translating it yields CASSLRLDGAHEQYF. V is TRBV9 and J is TRBJ2-7, with D possibly matching TRBD2 (6 bases). This CDR3 is 15 amino acids long. V shed 4 bases and J shed 5 bases, with 19 bases lying between them. Germline CDR1 reads SGDLS; CDR2 reads YYNGEE.

The DNA for the CDR3 is TGTGCCAGCAGAGCCGGGACAGGGGCCGCCCGGGGGGCAACCTTC. Amino acid sequence: CASRAGTGAARGATF. V gene TRBV9 combines with J gene TRBJ1-2, with TRBD1 matching 10 bases. CDR3 size: 15 residues. Germline CDR1 and CDR2: SGDLS and YYNGEE. Trimming at V came to 5 bases and at J to 14 bases, leaving 18 bases not matched to a gene.

V is TRBV30 and J is TRBJ2-3, with D tentatively TRBD2 (6 bases). Trimming left V 1 base short and J 5 bases short, with 16 bases between. Germline V gene data show CDR1 as GTSNPN and CDR2 as SVGIG (reference sequence). This CDR3 is 15 amino acids long. CDR3 residues: CAWSAGVVSLDTQYF. The CDR3 DNA reads TGTGCCTGGAGTGCGGGAGTCGTTTCGTTAGATACGCAGTATTTT.

This rearrangement joins TRBV11-2 to TRBJ2-1; no definite D call. V lost 3 bases and J lost 7, with 13 bases in between. Per the germline V gene, CDR1 is SGHAT and CDR2 is FQNNGV. CDR3 length: 14 residues. For the CDR3, the DNA is TGTGCCAGCAGCTTCGACCCCATGGGGAATGAGCAGTTCTTC. It yields the protein CASSFDPMGNEQFF. The full variable domain, its missing parts supplied by reference TRBV11-2 and TRBJ2-1, is EAGVAQSPRYKIIEKRQSVAFWCNPISGHATLYWYQQILGQGPKLLIQFQNNGVVDDSQLPKDRFSAERLKGVDSTLKIQPAKLEDSAVYLCASSFDPMGNEQFFGPGTRLTVL.

This clone was seen a single time. J is TRBJ2-1 and V is TRBV6-6; possible D gene TRBD2, 6 bases. Looked up from germline, CDR1 is MNHNY and CDR2 is SVGAGI (reference sequence). The CDR3 consists of 15 residues. V was pared by 0 bases and J by 9 bases, with 15 bases between. The CDR3 DNA is TGTGCCAGCAGTTACTCGAATGGCGGAGGGGCTGAGCAGTTCTTC. It is translated as CASSYSNGGGAEQFF.

The chain couples TRBV11-2 to TRBJ1-2, with a possible D match to TRBD1 (6 bases). The germline CDR1 and CDR2 sequences are SGHAT and FQNNGV. Trimming shortened V by 1 base and J by 2 bases, and 11 bases separated the two germline ends. The length of the CDR3 is 15 residues. CDR3 protein: CASSLAAGGNYGYTF. CDR3 nucleotide sequence: TGTGCCAGCAGCTTAGCAGCCGGGGGCAACTATGGCTACACCTTC.

This clone came up once. The J gene is TRBJ2-3, the V gene TRBV29-1; D is perhaps TRBD2 (7 bases). The CDR3 has 17 residues. V lost 0 bases to trimming and J lost 7 bases, with 23 bases between them. Germline-derived CDR1 and CDR2 are SQVTM and ANQGSEA. In nucleotides, the CDR3 is TGCAGCGTTGAAGATATGGGGGGGCGCGAAGTGATGTATACGCAGTATTTT. Protein product: CSVEDMGGREVMYTQYF.

The CDR3 spells CATSGGASGYNEQFF. DNA for the CDR3: TGTGCCACCAGCGGGGGGGCTAGCGGGTACAATGAGCAGTTCTTC. J is TRBJ2-1 and V is TRBV15; the match to TRBD2 covers 8 bases. V lost 5 bases, J lost 4 bases, and 7 bases stayed unmatched. CDR1 and CDR2 from the germline V gene are LNHNV and YYDKDF (reference sequence). This CDR3 has 15 amino acids.

The count of this clone is one. The chain employs TRBV6-5 and TRBJ2-7; D may be TRBD1 or TRBD2 (5 bases each). The CDR3 runs 11 residues. Germline-derived CDR1 and CDR2 are MNHEY and SVGAGI. Trimming shortened V by 7 bases and J by 5 bases, and 9 bases separated the two germline ends. This CDR3 is CASTLGDEQYF. The CDR3 nucleotides read TGTGCCAGCACTTTGGGGGACGAGCAGTACTTC.

This clone was detected once. The chain joins TRBV5-1 to TRBJ2-7, with D hard to call. V was shortened by 0 bases and J by 0 bases, with 10 bases between the two germline ends. Germline V gene sequence: CDR1 SGHRS, CDR2 YFSETQ. The CDR3 is 15 amino acids. This chain's CDR3 is CASSLGASRSYEQYF. As DNA, the CDR3 is TGCGCCAGCAGCTTGGGAGCCTCCCGCTCCTACGAGCAGTACTTC.

This clone has only a few counts. Other DNA sequences of this sample code for an identical CDR3. This sequence joins TRBV11-2 and TRBJ1-1; D gene uncertain. The V gene's germline CDR1 is SGHAT and CDR2 FQNNGV. The CDR3 runs 12 residues. V lost 1 base to trimming and J lost 3 bases, with 3 bases between them. The CDR3 nucleotides read TGTGCCAGCAGCTTAGGGGACACTGAAGCTTTCTTT. Translated, it gives CASSLGDTEAFF.

This chain joins TRBV4-1 and TRBJ2-7; 8 positions match TRBD1. Trimming cost V 3 bases and J 3 bases; bases outside gene matches: 7. The germline CDR1 and CDR2 sequences are MGHRA and YSYEKL. CDR3 length: 15 amino acids. The CDR3 reads CASSHPTGGVYEQYF. The CDR3 nucleotides read TGCGCCAGCAGCCACCCTACAGGGGGTGTCTACGAGCAGTACTTC.

The V gene is TRBV20-1, the J gene TRBJ2-3; no clear D. This CDR3 comprises 11 residues. V was shortened by 6 bases and J by 8 bases, with 12 bases between the two germline ends. Germline V lookup: CDR1 DFQATT, CDR2 SNEGSKA (reference sequence). The CDR3 sequence: CSAPLSVTQYF. In DNA form, the CDR3 reads TGCAGTGCCCCTCTCTCGGTTACGCAGTATTTT.

The chain has TRBV7-3 and TRBJ1-2; 10 bases map to TRBD1. This CDR3 region has 18 residues. Germline loops: CDR1 SGHTA, CDR2 FQGTGA. Trimming took 2 bases from V and 5 from J; bases not matched to a gene: 14. CDR3 region: CASSLQGTGVLVPYGYTF. As DNA, the CDR3 is TGTGCCAGCAGCTTACAGGGGACAGGGGTGTTGGTACCTTATGGCTACACCTTC.

The chain has TRBV5-1 and TRBJ1-1; unclear D gene. The germline V gene has CDR1 SGHRS and CDR2 YFSETQ. The CDR3 is 13 residues long. Trimming shortened V by 0 bases and J by 6 bases, and 9 bases separated the two germline ends. The CDR3 DNA reads TGCGCCAGCAGCTTGGGCGAAGGGTCTGAAGCTTTCTTT. It specifies CASSLGEGSEAFF.

The chain links TRBV7-9 to TRBJ2-2; TRBD2 matches at 7 bases. The V segment lost 2 bases and the J segment 7 bases; nucleotides outside the gene matches: 13. The length of the CDR3 is 17 residues. Germline V gives CDR1 SEHNR, CDR2 FQNEAQ (reference sequence). CDR3 bases: TGTGCCAGCAGCTTAATCATCCGCGGGAGTAAGGACGGGGAGCTGTTTTTT. Translation gives CASSLIIRGSKDGELFF.

V usage is TRBV6-1 and J usage is TRBJ2-7, with D possibly being TRBD1 (6 bases). The CDR3 has 14 residues. The V end was cut by 3 bases, the J end by 2 bases, with 11 bases between. CDR1 and CDR2 (germline): MNHNS, SASEGT. DNA for the CDR3: TGTGCCAGCAGTGACAGGGGCTACACCTACGAGCAGTACTTC. It is translated as CASSDRGYTYEQYF.

The chain is built from TRBV4-1 and TRBJ1-4; no clear D. V was cut by 2 bases and J by 4 bases, with 14 bases left in between. CDR1 and CDR2 (germline): MGHRA, YSYEKL. There are 16 residues in the CDR3. CDR3 in DNA: TGCGCCAGCAGCCAATTTTTGACACCTAATAATGAAAAACTGTTTTTT. Encoded protein: CASSQFLTPNNEKLFF.

The chain carries TRBV4-3 and TRBJ2-7; TRBD2 agrees at 11 bases. After removal of 0 bases from V and 4 bases from J, the junction contained 11 bases not matched to a gene. CDR1 LGHNA and CDR2 YSLEER come from the germline V gene. The CDR3 extends over 18 amino acids. The CDR3 DNA is TGCGCCAGCAGCCAAGATTTTACTAGCGGGGGAGTATGGTACGAGCAGTACTTC. Translated: CASSQDFTSGGVWYEQYF.

As regards this clone: In the same sample, other DNA sequences code for this CDR3. The chain uses TRBV2 and TRBJ2-7; D not resolved. The CDR3 is made up of 13 amino acids. Germline CDR1 reads SNHLY; CDR2 reads FYNNEI. The V end lost 3 bases, the J end lost 1 base, and 7 bases lay between the germline ends. The CDR3 DNA is TGTGCCAGCAGTGATGAACTTTCCTACGAGCAGTACTTC. Translation gives CASSDELSYEQYF.

Comment on this clone: Within the sample, other DNA sequences also encode this same CDR3. This chain links TRBV27 with TRBJ1-5; no firm D call. This CDR3 region has 14 residues. The germline V and J ends were trimmed by 5 bases and 4 bases, with 12 bases remaining between them. Germline values: CDR1 MNHEY, CDR2 SMNVEV (reference sequence). The CDR3 here is CASSPYTGNQPQHF. The DNA of the CDR3 is TGTGCCAGCAGTCCCTACACTGGAAATCAGCCCCAGCATTTT.

The gene calls are TRBV9 and TRBJ2-2; D unclear. The CDR3 runs to 16 residues. Trimming shortened V by 4 bases and J by 4 bases, and 17 bases separated the two germline ends. Germline V gene lookup returns CDR1 SGDLS and CDR2 YYNGEE. This chain's CDR3 is CASSSQLWSGTGELFF. DNA for the CDR3: TGTGCCAGCAGCTCACAACTTTGGTCGGGCACCGGGGAGCTGTTTTTT.

The chain employs TRBV9 and TRBJ1-1, with a tentative D call TRBD1 (6 bases). Deletions cut 3 bases from V and 6 bases from J, with 15 bases between. From germline, CDR1 is SGDLS and CDR2 YYNGEE. This CDR3 has 14 residues. This CDR3 is CASSAGRGAAEAFF. The DNA for the CDR3 is TGTGCCAGCAGCGCTGGGCGGGGGGCGGCTGAAGCTTTCTTT. The whole variable domain, remainder taken from reference TRBV9 and TRBJ1-1, is DSGVTQTPKHLITATGQRVTLRCSPRSGDLSVYWYQQSLDQGLQFLIQYYNGEERAKGNILERFSAQQFPDLHSELNLSSLELGDSALYFCASSAGRGAAEAFFGQGTRLTVV.

The genes are TRBV5-1 and TRBJ2-1, with TRBD2 as a possible D gene (5 bases). Germline V gene lookup returns CDR1 SGHRS and CDR2 YFSETQ. V lost 0 bases and J lost 0, with 16 bases in between. The length of the CDR3 is 18 residues. The CDR3 loop reads CASSLESLPGFSYNEQFF. For the CDR3, the DNA is TGCGCCAGCAGCTTGGAATCCTTGCCGGGGTTCTCCTACAATGAGCAGTTCTTC. Complete variable domain (other parts from reference TRBV5-1 and TRBJ2-1): KAGVTQTPRYLIKTRGQQVTLSCSPISGHRSVSWYQQTPGQGLQFLFEYFSETQRNKGNFPGRFSGRQFSNSRSEMNVSTLELGDSALYLCASSLESLPGFSYNEQFFGPGTRLTVL.

The chain links TRBV28 to TRBJ1-1; D is unresolved. Between the trimmed V and J ends, which lost 4 bases and 1 base, there was a span of 13 bases. This CDR3 comprises 15 residues. Per germline, CDR1 MDHEN and CDR2 SYDVKM. CDR3 residues: CASSWRTWGNTEAFF. The CDR3 DNA follows: TGTGCCAGCAGTTGGAGGACTTGGGGGAACACTGAAGCTTTCTTT.

J is TRBJ2-5 and V is TRBV4-3, with 8 bases that match TRBD2. This CDR3 spans 16 amino acids. J lost 5 bases, V lost 0 bases, and 8 bases had no gene match. Germline V gene sequence: CDR1 LGHNA, CDR2 YSLEER. CDR3 bases: TGCGCCAGCAGCCAAGATACCAGCGGGAGTTGGGAGACCCAGTACTTC. This codes for CASSQDTSGSWETQYF.

As to this clone: Other DNA sequences from this sample encode an identical CDR3 as well. This chain joins TRBV11-2 and TRBJ1-1, with D hard to call. Germline CDR1 is SGHAT and CDR2 is FQNNGV. V was shortened by 1 base and J by 4 bases, with 10 bases between the two germline ends. The CDR3 totals 14 residues. CDR3 sequence: CASSLARGGTEAFF. Written as DNA, the CDR3 is TGTGCCAGCAGCTTAGCTCGGGGTGGCACTGAAGCTTTCTTT.

The chain employs TRBV4-1 and TRBJ2-7, with D perhaps given as TRBD1 or TRBD2 (5 bases each). Germline CDR1 and CDR2: MGHRA and YSYEKL. CDR3 length: 14 amino acids. Trimming took 0 bases from V and 8 from J, leaving 14 bases between them. The CDR3 region has the DNA TGCGCCAGCAGCCAAGAGGGGGATGGGGCCAAGCAGTACTTC. It is translated as CASSQEGDGAKQYF.